This TCR beta chain was identified during a study of cytomegalovirus exposure and HLA in healthy donors. This CDR3 is 17 amino acids long. The germline V and J ends were trimmed by 4 bases and 1 base, with 19 bases remaining between them. CDR1 is SGHNT, CDR2 YYREEE, per germline (reference sequence). 60 Vbeta and 13 Jbeta primers were used in PCR. The data were produced by immunoSEQ multiplex PCR, yet TCRdb's version contains in-frame clones alone and is incomplete. The table shows about 120,000 clones, with 60% to 85% occurring only once. The TCR sequence derives from a woman aged 25 to 39 in good health and CMV-seronegative. The chain employs TRBV5-4 and TRBJ2-3; D gene ambiguous. The sequencing sample was made of PBMCs. The CDR3 region has the DNA TGTGCCAGCAGCCCTACCCCTCGTGCCCGGGGCACAGATACGCAGTATTTT. Protein product: CASSPTPRARGTDTQYF.